The TCR beta chain described here comes from a study of OX40 agonist ivuxolimab in advanced cancers. At the level of the study: At doses from 0.01 to 10 mg/kg, patients were given intravenous ivuxolimab every 2 weeks. Aged roughly 23 to 79 with a mean of 60 years, they were about 80% male.

TCRdb keeps only in-frame clones here, not all; method: immunoSEQ multiplex PCR. The profile shows 30,000 or so clones, 84% of them singletons. On cycle 4 day 1 and cycle 7 day 1, as well as at baseline, blood was sampled. The germline V gene has CDR1 SGHNT and CDR2 YYREEE (reference sequence). V was clipped by 0 bases and J by 6 bases, with 12 bases between them. This CDR3 has 14 residues. The sample here was CD4+ or CD8+ T cells sorted from blood, taken in a trial of the OX40 agonist ivuxolimab. This TCR came from an adult with an advanced solid tumor such as melanoma, head and neck, liver or kidney cancer. The chain links TRBV5-4 to TRBJ1-2, with TRBD1 as a possible D gene (6 bases). The CDR3 nucleotides are TGTGCCAGCAGCTTGGCGGGGTGGGGGCATGGCTACACCTTC. Amino acid sequence: CASSLAGWGHGYTF.